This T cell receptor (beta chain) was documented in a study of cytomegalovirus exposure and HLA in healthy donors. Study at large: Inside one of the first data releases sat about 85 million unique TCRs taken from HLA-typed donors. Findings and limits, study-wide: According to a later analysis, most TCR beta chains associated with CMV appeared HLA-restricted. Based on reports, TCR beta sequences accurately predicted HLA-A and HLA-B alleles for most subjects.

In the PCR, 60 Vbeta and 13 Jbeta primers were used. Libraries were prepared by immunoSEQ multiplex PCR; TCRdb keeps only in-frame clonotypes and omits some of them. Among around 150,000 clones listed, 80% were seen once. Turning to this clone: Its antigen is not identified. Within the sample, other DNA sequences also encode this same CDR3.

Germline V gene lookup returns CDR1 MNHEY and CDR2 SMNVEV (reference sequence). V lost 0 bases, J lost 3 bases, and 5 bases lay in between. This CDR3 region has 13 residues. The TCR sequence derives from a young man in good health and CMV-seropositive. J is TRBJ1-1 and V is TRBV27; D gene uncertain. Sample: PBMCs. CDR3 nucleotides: TGTGCCAGCAGTTTATCAGCTGACACTGAAGCTTTCTTT. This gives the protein CASSLSADTEAFF.